This entry lists 21 T cell receptor beta chains sequenced from one sample in a study of T cells after posttransplantation cyclophosphamide. TCRdb keeps only in-frame clones here, not all; method: immunoSEQ multiplex PCR. The sample yields around 44,000 clones, without any singletons. Sequencing was done on a sample of PBMCs. The receptors originated from a man aged 35 to 55 in good health, CMV-negative, and a related stem cell transplant donor.

At least ten counts were recorded for this clone. J is TRBJ1-1 and V is TRBV30; 9 nucleotides align to TRBD1. The germline V gene has CDR1 GTSNPN and CDR2 SVGIG (reference sequence). Germline trimming cut 2 bases from V and 5 bases from J; bases unmatched to any gene: 6. This CDR3 has 14 amino acids. This CDR3 reads CAWSSTGGGTEAFF. CDR3 nucleotides: TGTGCCTGGAGTTCCACAGGGGGCGGGACTGAAGCTTTCTTT.

This clone was seen repeatedly, ten times or more. This chain joins TRBV6-5 and TRBJ2-1; 8 bases match TRBD2. Germline V gene data show CDR1 as MNHEY and CDR2 as SVGAGI. Losses at the gene ends were 8 bases for V and 5 bases for J; bases not matched to a gene: 8. The CDR3 spans 14 residues. The CDR3: CASQTGGPNNEQFF. The CDR3 region has the DNA TGTGCCAGCCAGACGGGGGGGCCTAACAATGAGCAGTTCTTC.

The V and J genes are TRBV7-8 and TRBJ2-4, with TRBD1 matching over 9 bases. The length of the CDR3 is 18 residues. CDR1 is SGHVS and CDR2 is FQNEAQ in the germline V gene. J gave up 2 bases and V 5 bases, and 13 bases lay outside the gene matches. The CDR3 nucleotides read TGTGCCAGCAGCCCGCCGGTCAGACAGGGGGGGACCAAAAACATTCAGTACTTC. Residues: CASSPPVRQGGTKNIQYF.

This clone was recorded many times. The chain uses TRBV5-5 and TRBJ2-7, with a possible D match to TRBD1 (5 bases). The CDR3 runs 14 residues. CDR1 is SGHKS, CDR2 YYEKEE, per germline (reference sequence). Trimming cost V 0 bases and J 0 bases, with 7 bases left between them. CDR3 sequence (DNA): TGTGCCAGCAGCTTGGGGGGCGGCTCCTACGAGCAGTACTTC. This sequence encodes CASSLGGGSYEQYF.

This clone was counted at least ten times. The rearrangement links TRBV19 to TRBJ2-6, with a weak D call TRBD2 (6 bases). The CDR3 spans 16 residues. Germline V CDR1 and CDR2: LNHDA, SQIVND (reference sequence). V was trimmed by 3 bases and J by 2 bases, leaving 11 bases between them. The CDR3 DNA reads TGTGCCAGTAGTATGGCGGGGTTAGCTGGGGCCAACGTCCTGACTTTC. Its translation: CASSMAGLAGANVLTF.

Many counts were recorded for this clone. The chain is built from TRBV5-1 and TRBJ2-7; 7 positions agree with TRBD1. The ends lost 0 bases at V and 6 bases at J; junction bases unmatched: 9. CDR3 size: 15 residues. Germline CDR1 SGHRS, CDR2 YFSETQ. CDR3 region: CASSLGAGGIREQYV. For the CDR3, the DNA is TGCGCCAGCAGCTTGGGGGCAGGGGGTATTCGCGAGCAGTACGTC.

This clone was detected many times. The chain links TRBV4-2 to TRBJ2-7; 9 nucleotides match TRBD1. Per the germline V gene, CDR1 is LGHNA and CDR2 is YNFKEQ. This CDR3 has 15 amino acids. Trimming removed 0 bases from V and 3 bases from J; junction bases left unmatched: 3. DNA for the CDR3: TGTGCCAGCAGCCAAGATTGGACAGGGGACTACGAGCAGTACTTC. Translated, it gives CASSQDWTGDYEQYF.

This clone was detected many times. V and J are TRBV13 and TRBJ1-1, with a weak D call TRBD1 (5 bases). V was clipped by 1 base and J by 8 bases, with 11 bases between them. The V gene's germline CDR1 is PRHDT and CDR2 FYEKMQ (reference sequence). CDR3 length: 13 residues. CDR3 residues: CASSLVRGGEAFF. The DNA for the CDR3 is TGTGCCAGCAGCTTAGTCCGTGGGGGGGAAGCTTTCTTT.

This clone was found many times. V and J are TRBV5-1 and TRBJ2-7; 9 bases fit TRBD2. Trimming removed 0 bases from V and 4 bases from J; junction bases left unmatched: 14. Per the germline V gene, CDR1 is SGHRS and CDR2 is YFSETQ. This CDR3 has 18 residues. Written as DNA, the CDR3 is TGCGCCAGCAGCTTGGCTCCCTTGGGCCTAGCGGGATTATACGAGCAGTACTTC. Protein product: CASSLAPLGLAGLYEQYF.

This clone was counted at least ten times. The chain employs TRBV7-2 and TRBJ2-7; 7 positions match TRBD1. The J segment lost 1 base and the V segment lost 7 bases, leaving 7 bases of the junction unmatched. CDR1 and CDR2 (germline): SGHTA, FQGNSA. This CDR3 is 14 amino acids long. Here the CDR3 DNA reads TGTGCCAGCATGCGACAGGGTGGATCCTACGAGCAGTACTTC. This encodes CASMRQGGSYEQYF.

There are many counts of this clone. This chain joins TRBV6-5 and TRBJ2-1; possibly TRBD1 for D (6 bases). There are 15 residues in the CDR3. Germline CDR1 is MNHEY and CDR2 is SVGAGI. The V and J ends lost 2 bases and 7 bases respectively, with 15 bases between them. The CDR3 spells CASSYGILQGNEQFF. In DNA, the CDR3 is TGTGCCAGCAGTTACGGAATACTACAGGGAAATGAGCAGTTCTTC.

This clone was counted ten times or more. The V gene is TRBV6-5, the J gene TRBJ1-1; the D gene is possibly TRBD1 (6 bases). Germline V CDR1 and CDR2: MNHEY, SVGAGI. The CDR3 spans 15 residues. The V end lost 6 bases, the J end lost 3 bases, and 17 bases lay between the germline ends. CDR3 protein: CASRNQGLGDTEAFF. As DNA, the CDR3 is TGTGCCAGCAGAAATCAGGGGCTAGGAGACACTGAAGCTTTCTTT.

At least ten counts were recorded for this clone. V and J are TRBV12-5 and TRBJ2-1, with TRBD2 matching 8 bases. Trimming took 6 bases from V and 6 from J; bases not matched to a gene: 10. The CDR3 is 15 amino acids. Germline CDR1 is LGHNT and CDR2 is FRNRAP. CDR3 in amino acids: CASGSSSGIINEQFF. CDR3 DNA: TGTGCTAGTGGCTCAAGTAGCGGGATTATCAATGAGCAGTTCTTC.

At least ten counts were recorded for this clone. The rearrangement joins TRBV5-1 to TRBJ1-6; the D gene is possibly TRBD1 (6 bases). Germline CDR1 SGHRS, CDR2 YFSETQ. The CDR3 totals 15 residues. The germline V and J ends were trimmed by 0 bases and 7 bases, with 11 bases remaining between them. The CDR3 coding sequence is TGCGCCAGCAGCTTGGTAGGGGGAGAGAATTCACCCCTCCACTTT. Its protein is CASSLVGGENSPLHF.

This clone was detected many times. The V and J genes are TRBV11-3 and TRBJ2-4; 7 nucleotides line up with TRBD1. CDR1 is SGHNT and CDR2 is YENEEA in the germline V gene. Unmatched junction bases numbered 3, after V lost 1 base and J lost 6 bases. The CDR3 extends over 14 amino acids. The CDR3 DNA sequence: TGTGCCAGCAGCTTAGGACAGGGTTCAAACATTCAGTACTTC. Protein: CASSLGQGSNIQYF.

In this sample, this clone turned up many times. The chain employs TRBV7-9 and TRBJ1-3; D is unclear. Deletions cut 5 bases from V and 2 bases from J, with 4 bases between. CDR1 and CDR2 from the germline V gene are SEHNR and FQNEAQ (reference sequence). CDR3 length: 12 residues. The CDR3 sequence: CASSTTGNTIYF. For the CDR3, the DNA is TGTGCCAGCAGCACAACTGGAAACACCATATATTTT.

This clone has at least ten counts. This chain links TRBV7-2 with TRBJ2-7; D ambiguous. Germline CDR1 SGHTA, CDR2 FQGNSA. Deletions cut 1 base from V and 6 bases from J, with 10 bases between. This CDR3 comprises 13 residues. CDR3 protein: CASSLGAGFEQYV. The CDR3 DNA reads as TGTGCCAGCAGCTTAGGTGCAGGCTTCGAGCAGTACGTC.

This clone has more than one count but fewer than ten. The chain joins TRBV9 to TRBJ2-1, with 8 bases that match TRBD1. The CDR3 is made up of 14 amino acids. V lost 6 bases and J lost 12; bases outside the gene matches: 14. Germline CDR1 SGDLS, CDR2 YYNGEE. CDR3 amino acids: CASTPSTDRGVQFF. As DNA, the CDR3 is TGTGCCAGCACCCCCTCCACCGACAGGGGCGTGCAGTTCTTC.

This clone occurred many times. This rearrangement joins TRBV5-4 to TRBJ2-2, with D perhaps matching TRBD2 (6 bases). CDR1 SGHNT and CDR2 YYREEE come from the germline V gene (reference sequence). The CDR3 is 16 amino acids. Trimming cost V 2 bases and J 2 bases, with 13 bases left between them. The CDR3, as DNA: TGTGCCAGCAGCTTACGGGCGGGGATTAACACCGGGGAGCTGTTTTTT. This codes for CASSLRAGINTGELFF.

Ten or more counts support this clone. This rearrangement joins TRBV10-1 to TRBJ2-1; 8 bases agree with TRBD2. The CDR3 consists of 15 residues. Germline V lookup: CDR1 WNHNN, CDR2 SYGVQD (reference sequence). J was trimmed by 9 bases and V by 8 bases; bases with no gene match: 15. The CDR3 region is CASRGPRKRETEQFF. The CDR3, as DNA: TGCGCCAGCCGAGGACCGCGCAAGCGGGAGACTGAGCAGTTCTTC.

This clone was detected many times. The chain employs TRBV19 and TRBJ1-2; 9 bases match TRBD1. Per the germline V gene, CDR1 is LNHDA and CDR2 is SQIVND (reference sequence). J gave up 3 bases and V 5 bases, and 7 bases lay outside the gene matches. This CDR3 spans 15 amino acids. CDR3 in amino acids: CASSEGTGTYYGYTF. The CDR3 nucleotides are TGTGCCAGTAGTGAGGGGACAGGGACGTACTATGGCTACACCTTC.